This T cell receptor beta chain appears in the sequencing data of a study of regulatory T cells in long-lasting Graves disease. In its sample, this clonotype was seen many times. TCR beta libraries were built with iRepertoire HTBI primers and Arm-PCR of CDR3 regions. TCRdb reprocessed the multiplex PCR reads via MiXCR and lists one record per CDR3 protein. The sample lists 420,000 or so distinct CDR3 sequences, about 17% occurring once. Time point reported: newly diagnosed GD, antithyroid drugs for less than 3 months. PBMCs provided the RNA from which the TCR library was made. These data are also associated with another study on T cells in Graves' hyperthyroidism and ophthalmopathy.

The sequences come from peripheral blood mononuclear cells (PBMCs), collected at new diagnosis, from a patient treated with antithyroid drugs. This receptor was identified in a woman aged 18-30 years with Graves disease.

The CDR3 here is CASSETGGQDGYTF. The CDR3 DNA reads as TGTGCCAGCAGTGAAACAGGGGGACAGGATGGCTACACCTTC. V gene TRBV25-1 combines with J gene TRBJ1-2; 8 bases are shared with TRBD1. V lost 2 bases and J lost 6; bases outside the gene matches: 5. The V gene's germline CDR1 is MGHDK and CDR2 SYGVNS. CDR3 length equals 14 residues.